This T cell receptor (beta chain) was found in a study of cytomegalovirus exposure and HLA in healthy donors. This clone was observed a handful of times. The V segment lost 4 bases and the J segment 6 bases; nucleotides outside the gene matches: 7. Germline V gene data show CDR1 as LNHDA and CDR2 as SQIVND (reference sequence). This CDR3 region has 15 residues. In the PCR, 60 Vbeta and 13 Jbeta primers were used. Only in-frame clones appear in the TCRdb table, and some are missing; sequencing was by immunoSEQ multiplex PCR. In the table there are about 190,000 clones, 80% to 85% of which are singletons.

This chain connects TRBV19 to TRBJ1-5; 9 bases line up with TRBD1. This TCR was recovered from a boy between 10 and 17 years old in good health and CMV-seronegative. The material sequenced was PBMCs. For the CDR3, the DNA is TGTGCCAGTAGTAGGGACAGGGTAGCTGGTCAGCCCCAGCATTTT. Translated: CASSRDRVAGQPQHF.